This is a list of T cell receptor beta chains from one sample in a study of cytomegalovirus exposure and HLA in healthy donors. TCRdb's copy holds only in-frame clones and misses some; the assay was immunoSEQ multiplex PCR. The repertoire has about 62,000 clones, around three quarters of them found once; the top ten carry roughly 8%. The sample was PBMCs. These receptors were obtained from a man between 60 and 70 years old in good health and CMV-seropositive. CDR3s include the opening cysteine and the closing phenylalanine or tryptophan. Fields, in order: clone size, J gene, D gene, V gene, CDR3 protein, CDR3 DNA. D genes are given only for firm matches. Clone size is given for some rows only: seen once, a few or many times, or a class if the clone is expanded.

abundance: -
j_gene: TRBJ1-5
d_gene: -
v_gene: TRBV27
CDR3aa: CASSPRDIGQPQHF
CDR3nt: TGTGCCAGCAGTCCCCGGGACATCGGGCAGCCCCAGCATTTT

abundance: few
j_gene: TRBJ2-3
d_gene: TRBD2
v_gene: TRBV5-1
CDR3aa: CASSPGGTSTDTQYF
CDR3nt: TGCGCCAGCAGCCCGGGAGGGACTAGCACAGATACGCAGTATTTT

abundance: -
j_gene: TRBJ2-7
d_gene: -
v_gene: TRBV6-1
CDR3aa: CASRADLMRAYEQYF
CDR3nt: TGTGCCAGCAGAGCGGATTTAATGAGGGCCTACGAGCAGTACTTC

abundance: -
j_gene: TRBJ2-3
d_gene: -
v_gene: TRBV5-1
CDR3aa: CASSLDVGRSDTQYF
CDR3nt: TGCGCCAGCAGCTTGGACGTGGGGCGGTCAGATACGCAGTATTTT

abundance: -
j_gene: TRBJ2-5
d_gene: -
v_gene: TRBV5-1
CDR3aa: CASSLVTGMVQETQYF
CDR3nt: TGCGCCAGCAGCTTGGTAACAGGAATGGTCCAAGAGACCCAGTACTTC

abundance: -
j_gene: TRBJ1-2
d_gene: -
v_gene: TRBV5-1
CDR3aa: CASRDGDNYGYTF
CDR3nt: TGCGCCAGCCGAGACGGAGACAACTATGGCTACACCTTC

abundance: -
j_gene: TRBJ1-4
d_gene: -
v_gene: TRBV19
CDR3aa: CATSTQNEKLFF
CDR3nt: TGTGCCACCAGTACCCAGAATGAAAAACTGTTTTTT

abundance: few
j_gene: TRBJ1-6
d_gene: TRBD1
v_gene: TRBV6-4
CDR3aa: CASSDRDSLNSPLHF
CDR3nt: TGTGCCAGCAGTGACAGGGACAGCCTTAATTCACCCCTCCACTTT

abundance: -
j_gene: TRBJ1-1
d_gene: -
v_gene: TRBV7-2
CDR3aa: CASSPQGAENTEAFF
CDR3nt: TGTGCCAGCAGCCCTCAAGGGGCAGAGAACACTGAAGCTTTCTTT

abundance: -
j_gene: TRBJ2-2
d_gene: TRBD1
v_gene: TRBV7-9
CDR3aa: CASSPETGQIGELFF
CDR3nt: TGTGCCAGCAGCCCCGAGACAGGGCAGATCGGGGAGCTGTTTTTT

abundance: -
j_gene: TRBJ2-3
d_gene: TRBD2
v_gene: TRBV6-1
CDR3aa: CASSEMASGSTDTQYF
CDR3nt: TGTGCCAGCAGTGAAATGGCTAGCGGTTCCACAGATACGCAGTATTTT

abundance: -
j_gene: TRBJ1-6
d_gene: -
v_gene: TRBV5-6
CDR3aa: CASSLSYGADNSPLHF
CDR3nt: TGTGCCAGCAGCTTGTCTTATGGGGCGGATAATTCACCCCTCCACTTT

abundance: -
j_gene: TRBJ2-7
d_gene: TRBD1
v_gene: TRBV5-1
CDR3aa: CASSLPDRGRYEQYF
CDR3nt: TGCGCCAGCAGCTTACCGGACAGGGGGCGTTACGAGCAGTACTTC

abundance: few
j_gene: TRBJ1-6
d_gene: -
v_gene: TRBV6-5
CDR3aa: CASSPTGPGSPLHF
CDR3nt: TGTGCCAGCAGCCCCACAGGGCCCGGTTCACCCCTCCACTTT

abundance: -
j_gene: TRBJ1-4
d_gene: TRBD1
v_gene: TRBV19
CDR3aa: CASSNRGSWANEKLFF
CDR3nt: TGTGCCAGTAGTAACAGGGGATCGTGGGCTAATGAAAAACTGTTTTTT

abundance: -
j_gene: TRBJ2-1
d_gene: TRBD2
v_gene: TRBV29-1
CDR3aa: CSVVAGISSYNEQFF
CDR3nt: TGCAGCGTTGTAGCGGGGATTAGCTCCTACAATGAGCAGTTCTTC

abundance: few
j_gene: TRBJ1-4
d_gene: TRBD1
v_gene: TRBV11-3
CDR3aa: CASSSGTVNEKLFF
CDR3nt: TGTGCCAGCAGCTCCGGGACAGTTAATGAAAAACTGTTTTTT

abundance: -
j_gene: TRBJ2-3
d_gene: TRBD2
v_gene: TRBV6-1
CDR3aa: CASSGAGGLTDTQYF
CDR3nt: TGTGCCAGCAGTGGAGCGGGAGGGCTCACAGATACGCAGTATTTT

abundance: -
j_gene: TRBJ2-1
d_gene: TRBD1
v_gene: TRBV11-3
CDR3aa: CASSLPRGYNEQFF
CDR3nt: TGTGCCAGCAGCTTACCCAGGGGGTACAATGAGCAGTTCTTC

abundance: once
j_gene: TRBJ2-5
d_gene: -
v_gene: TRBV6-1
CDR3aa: CASSERLGGETQYF
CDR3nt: TGTGCCAGCAGTGAGAGACTGGGGGGAGAGACCCAGTACTTC

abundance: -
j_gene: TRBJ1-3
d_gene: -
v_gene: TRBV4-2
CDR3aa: CASRETGSSGNTIYF
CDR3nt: TGTGCCAGCAGAGAGACAGGAAGCTCTGGAAACACCATATATTTT

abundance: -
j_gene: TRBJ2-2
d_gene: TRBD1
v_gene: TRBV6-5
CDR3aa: CASSKDRGGTGELFF
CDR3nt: TGTGCCAGCAGTAAGGACAGGGGAGGCACCGGGGAGCTGTTTTTT

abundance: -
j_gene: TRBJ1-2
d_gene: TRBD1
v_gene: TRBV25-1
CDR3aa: CASSEDRGYYGYTF
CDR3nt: TGTGCCAGCAGTGAAGACAGGGGGTACTATGGCTACACCTTC

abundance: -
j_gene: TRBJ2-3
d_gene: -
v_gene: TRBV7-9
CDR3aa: CASSHTRGGESSYTDTQYF
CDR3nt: TGTGCCAGCAGTCACACTAGGGGGGGCGAATCATCATACACAGATACGCAGTATTTT

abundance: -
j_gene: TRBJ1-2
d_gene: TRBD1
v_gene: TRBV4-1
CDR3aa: CASSQSAGGAVSYGYTF
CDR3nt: TGCGCCAGCAGCCAATCCGCAGGGGGCGCGGTTAGCTATGGCTACACCTTC

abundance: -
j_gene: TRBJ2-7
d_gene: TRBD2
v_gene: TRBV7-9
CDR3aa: CSSSTPRTSGRRDEQYF
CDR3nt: TGTTCCAGCAGCACCCCCCGGACTAGCGGGAGAAGGGACGAGCAGTACTTC

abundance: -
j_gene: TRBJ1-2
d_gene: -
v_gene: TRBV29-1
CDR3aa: CSTGTSNGYTF
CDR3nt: TGCAGCACCGGGACATCCAATGGCTACACCTTC

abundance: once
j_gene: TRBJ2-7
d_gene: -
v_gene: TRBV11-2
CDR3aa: CASSWFGTYEQYF
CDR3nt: TGTGCCAGCAGCTGGTTCGGGACTTACGAGCAGTACTTC

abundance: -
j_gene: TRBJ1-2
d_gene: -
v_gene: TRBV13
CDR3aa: CASSLPSRGYTF
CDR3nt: TGTGCCAGCAGCTTACCCTCCCGGGGCTACACCTTC

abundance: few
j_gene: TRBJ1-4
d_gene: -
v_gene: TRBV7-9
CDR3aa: CASSHLQGPNEKLFF
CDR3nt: TGTGCCAGCAGCCATTTACAGGGACCTAATGAAAAACTGTTTTTT

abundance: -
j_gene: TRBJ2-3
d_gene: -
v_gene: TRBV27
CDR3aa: CASSFEIGGYTQYF
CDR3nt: TGTGCCAGCAGTTTTGAAATAGGAGGATATACGCAGTATTTT

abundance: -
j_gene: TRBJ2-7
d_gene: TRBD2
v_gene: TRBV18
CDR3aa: CASSPDRGTSAYEQYF
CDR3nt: TGTGCCAGCTCACCAGACCGGGGGACTAGCGCTTACGAGCAGTACTTC

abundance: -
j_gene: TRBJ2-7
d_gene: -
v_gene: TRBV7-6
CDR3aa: CASSLGQDYEQYF
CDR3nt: TGTGCCAGCAGCTTAGGACAGGACTACGAGCAGTACTTC

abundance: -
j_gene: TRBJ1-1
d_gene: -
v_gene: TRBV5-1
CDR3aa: CASSLGSGTEAFF
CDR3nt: TGCGCCAGCAGCTTGGGTTCGGGAACTGAAGCTTTCTTT

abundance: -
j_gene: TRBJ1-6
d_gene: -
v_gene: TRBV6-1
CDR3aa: CASSDWYLAGNSPLHF
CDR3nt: TGTGCCAGCAGTGATTGGTATCTCGCCGGGAATTCACCCCTCCACTTT

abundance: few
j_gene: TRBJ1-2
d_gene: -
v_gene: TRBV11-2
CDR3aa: CASSPGGGYGYTF
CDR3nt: TGTGCCAGCAGCCCCGGGGGGGGCTATGGCTACACCTTC

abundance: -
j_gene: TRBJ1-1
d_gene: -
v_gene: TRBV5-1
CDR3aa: CASSSATDNTEAFF
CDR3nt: TGCGCCAGCAGCTCAGCGACAGATAACACTGAAGCTTTCTTT